These 8 T cell receptor beta chains share one sample of origin, sequenced in a study of blood T cell repertoires in COVID-19. Sequencing used immunoSEQ multiplex PCR; TCRdb keeps in-frame clones, though not all of them. The table includes about 300,000 clones, around 86% detected once. Sequencing was performed on PBMCs or T cells enriched from blood (not recorded which). The receptors come from a man aged 60 to 69 who had recovered from COVID-19.

The chain couples TRBV25-1 to TRBJ2-1; 7 nucleotides line up with TRBD2. The CDR3 covers 15 residues. The germline gives CDR1 MGHDK, CDR2 SYGVNS. The J segment lost 8 bases and the V segment lost 8 bases, leaving 15 bases of the junction unmatched. CDR3 sequence (DNA): TGTGCCAGCGGGGACGCCGGGACTATGTCCGATGAGCAGTTCTTC. This codes for CASGDAGTMSDEQFF.

The V gene is TRBV5-6, the J gene TRBJ2-7; 9 bases are a match to TRBD2. Germline values: CDR1 SGHDT, CDR2 YYEEEE. CDR3 size: 17 residues. V lost 2 bases, J lost 7 bases, and 16 bases stayed unmatched. This CDR3 reads CASSLFSMWREGVEQYF. For the CDR3, the DNA is TGTGCCAGCAGCTTATTTTCTATGTGGCGGGAGGGGGTTGAGCAGTACTTC.

The V and J genes are TRBV4-1 and TRBJ2-2; D not certain. Per the germline V gene, CDR1 is MGHRA and CDR2 is YSYEKL. V dropped 0 bases and J dropped 0 bases, with 5 bases sitting between them. The length of the CDR3 is 15 residues. In DNA form, the CDR3 reads TGCGCCAGCAGCCAAGAAACAGCGAACACCGGGGAGCTGTTTTTT. Residues: CASSQETANTGELFF.

This chain links TRBV7-9 with TRBJ2-3; D perhaps matches TRBD2 (6 bases). The germline CDR1 and CDR2 sequences are SEHNR and FQNEAQ (reference sequence). Trimming took off 6 bases at V and 0 bases at J, with 10 bases between the two ends. The CDR3 runs to 14 residues. In DNA, the CDR3 is TGTGCCAGCAGTCACAGCGGGAGCACAGATACGCAGTATTTT. It is translated as CASSHSGSTDTQYF.

The rearrangement links TRBV19 to TRBJ1-5; 7 bases fit TRBD1. The germline CDR1 and CDR2 sequences are LNHDA and SQIVND (reference sequence). This CDR3 region has 14 residues. The V gene end was trimmed by 7 bases and the J gene end by 3 bases; junction bases not matched to a gene: 6. The CDR3 reads CASTNRGNNQPQHF. For the CDR3, the DNA is TGTGCCAGTACGAACAGGGGTAACAATCAGCCCCAGCATTTT. Complete variable domain (other parts from reference TRBV19 and TRBJ1-5): DGGITQSPKYLFRKEGQNVTLSCEQNLNHDAMYWYRQDPGQGLRLIYYSQIVNDFQKGDIAEGYSVSREKKESFPLTVTSAQKNPTAFYLCASTNRGNNQPQHFGDGTRLSIL.

This chain links TRBV2 with TRBJ1-5, with a tentative D call TRBD1 (5 bases). This CDR3 region has 17 residues. V was shortened by 1 base and J by 4 bases, with 17 bases between the two germline ends. Germline values: CDR1 SNHLY, CDR2 FYNNEI. CDR3 region: CASSEDSAGARNQPQHF. In DNA, the CDR3 is TGTGCCAGCAGTGAAGACTCGGCTGGGGCGAGGAATCAGCCCCAGCATTTT.

The CDR3 DNA follows: TGTGCCAGCAGCATAGGAGGTGAGACCCAGTACTTC. Residues: CASSIGGETQYF. This chain joins TRBV11-2 and TRBJ2-5; D is perhaps TRBD2 (5 bases). CDR1 and CDR2 (germline): SGHAT, FQNNGV. The CDR3 has 12 residues. Trimming removed 5 bases from V and 5 bases from J, with 9 bases in between.

V is TRBV19 and J is TRBJ2-5, with 11 bases aligning to TRBD2. The CDR3 runs to 16 residues. The junction had 5 bases not matched to a gene; V was cut back by 3 bases and J by 2 bases. Germline CDR1 reads LNHDA; CDR2 reads SQIVND (reference sequence). CDR3 bases: TGTGCCAGTAGTATGAAGCTAGCGGGAGGACAAGAGACCCAGTACTTC. This sequence encodes CASSMKLAGGQETQYF.